The T cell receptor (beta chain) under discussion was sequenced for a study of blood T cell repertoires in COVID-19. As for the study in general: COVID-19 samples from acute and convalescent phases originated in the United States, Italy and Spain. The analysed material was cDNA or gDNA that came from T cells, B-cell-depleted T cells, or PBMCs.

Only a few counts were recorded for this clone. In the study's own analysis: Amplifying reference gene primers gave estimates of nucleated cell counts. Method: immunoSEQ multiplex PCR; TCRdb's copy keeps in-frame clones and lacks some. That table gives V, J and clone size, and the DNA gave D and trimming. Here the sample spans approximately 63,000 clones, 70% to 90% being singletons. This TCR was recovered from a woman over 75 with acute or convalescent COVID-19. The sequenced material came from peripheral blood.

The CDR3 loop is CASSNTGKTEAFF. In DNA, the CDR3 is TGTGCCAGCAGCAATACAGGGAAAACTGAAGCTTTCTTT. V and J are TRBV6-5 and TRBJ1-1; D is perhaps TRBD1 (6 bases). CDR3 length: 13 residues. V shed 6 bases and J shed 5 bases, with 13 bases lying between them. The germline V gene encodes CDR1 MNHEY and CDR2 SVGAGI.